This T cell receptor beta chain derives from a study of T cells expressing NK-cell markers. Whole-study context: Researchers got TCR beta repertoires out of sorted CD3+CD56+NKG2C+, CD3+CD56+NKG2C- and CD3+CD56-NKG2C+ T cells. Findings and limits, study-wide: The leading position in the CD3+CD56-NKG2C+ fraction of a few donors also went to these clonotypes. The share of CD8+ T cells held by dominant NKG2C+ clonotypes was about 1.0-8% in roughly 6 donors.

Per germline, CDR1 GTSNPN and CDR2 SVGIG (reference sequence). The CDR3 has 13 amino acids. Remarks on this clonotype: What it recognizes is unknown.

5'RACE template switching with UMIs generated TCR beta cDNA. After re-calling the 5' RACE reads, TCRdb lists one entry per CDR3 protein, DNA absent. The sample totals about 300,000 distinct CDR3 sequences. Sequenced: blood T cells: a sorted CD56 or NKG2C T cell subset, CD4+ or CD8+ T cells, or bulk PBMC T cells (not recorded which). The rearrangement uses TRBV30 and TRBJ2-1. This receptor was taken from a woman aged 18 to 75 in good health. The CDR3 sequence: CAWSASGYNEQFF.